This T cell receptor (beta chain) was sequenced for a study of blood T cell repertoires in COVID-19. Germline lookup yields CDR1 SQVTM and CDR2 ANQGSEA. The CDR3 consists of 13 residues. The V end was cut by 3 bases, the J end by 2 bases, with 10 bases between. The assay was immunoSEQ multiplex PCR, and TCRdb's table has in-frame clones only and misses some. The profile covers 80,000 or so clones, with 70% to 90% appearing a single time and about a tenth taken by the ten largest. The source of this sequence is a man aged 55 to 70 with COVID-19, enrolled during active disease. The source material was peripheral blood. The rearrangement links TRBV29-1 to TRBJ1-1, with a possible D match to TRBD1 (5 bases). CDR3 DNA: TGCAGCGTTGACGGGGGGAGAAACACTGAAGCTTTCTTT. Its translation: CSVDGGRNTEAFF.